The source of this T cell receptor beta chain is a study of blood T cell repertoires in COVID-19. After removal of 5 bases from V and 6 bases from J, the junction contained 3 bases not matched to a gene. This CDR3 is 13 amino acids long. Clinical history as reported by participants underpinned cohort assignment. The assay was immunoSEQ multiplex PCR, and TCRdb's table has in-frame clones only and misses some. The table records about 150,000 clones, about 90% of them present only once. The chain is built from TRBV12-3 or TRBV12-4 and TRBJ1-5, with TRBD1 matching over 8 bases. The receptor was derived from a woman aged 40 to 50 who had been exposed to COVID-19. The source material was PBMCs or T cells enriched from blood (not recorded which). The chain's CDR3 is CASSNRGSQPQHF. DNA of the CDR3: TGTGCCAGCAGTAACAGGGGGAGTCAGCCCCAGCATTTT.